Below, 24 T cell receptor beta chains from the same sample are listed, as sequenced in a study of shared clonotypes between healthy human individuals. Data came from immunoSEQ multiplex PCR; TCRdb stores just in-frame clones and leaves some out. Counted here are roughly 650,000 clones, 96% occurring once; the ten biggest clones make up around 0.1%. Positively selected for CCR7, the CD45RO-negative cells used as naive CD8 cells excluded terminally differentiated effector memory CD45RA+ cells. The sample consisted of naive CD8+ T cells sorted from blood. The receptors were sampled from a woman under 40 in good health.

The V and J genes are TRBV7-6 and TRBJ2-1, with TRBD2 matching 10 bases. V trimming: 5 bases; J trimming: 5 bases; junction bases outside the gene matches: 6. CDR1 is SGHVS, CDR2 FNYEAQ, per germline. This CDR3 region has 15 residues. CDR3 nucleotides: TGTGCCAGCAGCCCTAGCGGGAGTCAGGACAATGAGCAGTTCTTC. This codes for CASSPSGSQDNEQFF.

The J gene is TRBJ2-7, the V gene TRBV27; 13 bases align to TRBD2. CDR3 length equals 15 residues. Unmatched junction bases numbered 9, after V lost 6 bases and J lost 7 bases. Per germline, CDR1 MNHEY and CDR2 SMNVEV (reference sequence). CDR3 sequence reads: CASSPGTSGAGEQYF. As DNA, the CDR3 is TGTGCCAGCAGCCCTGGGACTAGCGGGGCGGGGGAGCAGTACTTC.

The V and J genes are TRBV6-5 and TRBJ2-5, with 11 bases identical to TRBD2. From germline, CDR1 is MNHEY and CDR2 SVGAGI. The CDR3 covers 13 residues. The V gene end was trimmed by 6 bases and the J gene end by 5 bases; junction bases not matched to a gene: 2. Here the CDR3 reads CASRTSGMETQYF. The CDR3 DNA is TGTGCCAGCAGGACTAGCGGGATGGAGACCCAGTACTTC.

In nucleotides, the CDR3 is TGTGCCAGCAGCCTGGCCCCCTTCGGCTCCTACGAGCAGTACTTC. It is translated as CASSLAPFGSYEQYF. The chain carries TRBV5-6 and TRBJ2-7; no definite D call. The ends were cut back, 4 bases at V and 0 bases at J, with 14 bases in the middle. The germline gives CDR1 SGHDT, CDR2 YYEEEE. The CDR3 totals 15 residues.

This chain uses TRBV2 with TRBJ1-5; maybe TRBD1 (6 bases). This CDR3 contains 14 residues. CDR1 and CDR2 from the germline V gene are SNHLY and FYNNEI. Trimming stripped 2 bases from V and 7 bases from J, with 12 bases between. The CDR3 nucleotides read TGTGCCAGCAGTGAACCGGACAGCTGGCAGCCCCAGCATTTT. Translating gives CASSEPDSWQPQHF.

This chain uses TRBV6-5 with TRBJ2-7, with 9 positions matching TRBD1. The CDR3 consists of 14 residues. Germline V gives CDR1 MNHEY, CDR2 SVGAGI. V trimming: 4 bases; J trimming: 4 bases; junction bases outside the gene matches: 5. DNA of the CDR3: TGTGCCAGCAGTTTCGGGACAGGGAGTTACGAGCAGTACTTC. This gives the protein CASSFGTGSYEQYF.

The gene calls are TRBV4-1 and TRBJ2-7, with D tentatively TRBD2 (5 bases). The length of the CDR3 is 13 residues. Looked up from germline, CDR1 is MGHRA and CDR2 is YSYEKL. V lost 1 base and J lost 7, with 11 bases in between. The chain's CDR3 is CASSQVVGEEQYF. The CDR3 DNA reads TGCGCCAGCAGCCAAGTTGTCGGGGAGGAGCAGTACTTC.

This chain links TRBV6-1 with TRBJ1-3; D not certain. The CDR3 sequence is 12 residues long. Per the germline V gene, CDR1 is MNHNS and CDR2 is SASEGT. The V gene lost 7 bases and the J gene lost 4 bases, with 8 bases spanning the gap. CDR3 DNA sequence: TGTGCCAGCATCCAGACCGGAAACACCATATATTTT. It encodes CASIQTGNTIYF.

This sequence joins TRBV4-1 and TRBJ2-5; 10 bases are a match to TRBD2. The better agreement between TRBJ2-7 and the DNA end casts doubt on the J call. The germline V gene encodes CDR1 MGHRA and CDR2 YSYEKL. The CDR3 runs 15 residues. CDR3 sequence reads: CASSQGTSGYYEQYF. The CDR3 DNA reads TGCGCCAGCAGCCAAGGGACTAGCGGATACTACGAGCAGTACTTC.

The rearrangement uses TRBV20-1 and TRBJ2-7; D remains ambiguous. Trimming removed 6 bases from V and 3 bases from J, with 9 bases in between. The length of the CDR3 is 11 residues. Germline values: CDR1 DFQATT, CDR2 SNEGSKA (reference sequence). The CDR3 DNA reads TGCAGTGCCGAGTGGGGCTACGAGCAGTACTTC. It encodes CSAEWGYEQYF.

In DNA, the CDR3 is TGCGCCAGCAGCCAAACAAGCGGGAGGACCCTAGGAGATACGCAGTATTTT. Its protein is CASSQTSGRTLGDTQYF. This chain joins TRBV4-1 and TRBJ2-3; 9 positions match TRBD2. Germline values: CDR1 MGHRA, CDR2 YSYEKL. Germline trimming cut 2 bases from V and 5 bases from J; bases unmatched to any gene: 11. This CDR3 has 17 amino acids.

This chain's CDR3 is CASSIASGGAETQYF. The DNA of the CDR3 is TGTGCCAGTAGTATTGCATCAGGGGGCGCGGAGACCCAGTACTTC. The gene calls are TRBV19 and TRBJ2-5; 8 bases fit TRBD1. CDR3 size: 15 residues. The V segment lost 3 bases and the J segment 5 bases; nucleotides outside the gene matches: 8. CDR1 LNHDA and CDR2 SQIVND come from the germline V gene (reference sequence).

This chain connects TRBV28 to TRBJ1-1, with no clear D. V lost 5 bases, J lost 11 bases, and 15 bases lay in between. This CDR3 spans 12 amino acids. CDR1 MDHEN and CDR2 SYDVKM come from the germline V gene. The CDR3 here is CASSPHSLTAFF. The CDR3 bases are TGTGCCAGCAGTCCACACTCTTTGACTGCTTTCTTT.

The chain links TRBV11-2 to TRBJ2-7, with D perhaps matching TRBD2 (6 bases). This CDR3 region has 15 residues. The V gene's germline CDR1 is SGHAT and CDR2 FQNNGV. V lost 0 bases to trimming and J lost 3 bases, with 12 bases between them. CDR3 sequence: CASSLEAGGIYEQYF. For the CDR3, the DNA is TGTGCCAGCAGCTTAGAGGCCGGGGGTATCTACGAGCAGTACTTC. Full variable domain (rest looked up from reference TRBV11-2 and TRBJ2-7): EAGVAQSPRYKIIEKRQSVAFWCNPISGHATLYWYQQILGQGPKLLIQFQNNGVVDDSQLPKDRFSAERLKGVDSTLKIQPAKLEDSAVYLCASSLEAGGIYEQYFGPGTRLTVT.

Here the CDR3 reads CASSYSRDLMSYEQYF. The CDR3, as DNA: TGTGCCAGCAGTTACTCGAGGGACCTAATGAGCTACGAGCAGTACTTC. This sequence joins TRBV6-5 and TRBJ2-7; either TRBD1 or TRBD2 may fit D (5 bases each). This CDR3 is 16 amino acids long. Germline CDR1 and CDR2: MNHEY and SVGAGI. V shed 0 bases and J shed 3 bases, with 15 bases lying between them.

This sequence joins TRBV27 and TRBJ2-1, with a weak D call TRBD2 (6 bases). V lost 2 bases, J lost 6 bases, and 14 bases lay in between. Germline-derived CDR1 and CDR2 are MNHEY and SMNVEV (reference sequence). This CDR3 spans 15 amino acids. CDR3: CASSLKGGKPNEQFF. The CDR3 DNA follows: TGTGCCAGCAGTTTAAAGGGCGGGAAGCCCAATGAGCAGTTCTTC.

The V gene is TRBV7-9, the J gene TRBJ2-7, with 10 positions matching TRBD2. After removal of 1 base from V and 2 bases from J, the junction contained 2 bases not matched to a gene. The CDR3 spans 15 residues. From germline, CDR1 is SEHNR and CDR2 FQNEAQ (reference sequence). DNA of the CDR3: TGTGCCAGCAGCTTAGTTCTAGCGGGAGCCTACGAGCAGTACTTC. It codes for CASSLVLAGAYEQYF.

The CDR3 region is CASSKAGEGPTGELFF. The CDR3 nucleotides read TGTGCCAGCAGCAAAGCGGGAGAGGGGCCAACCGGGGAGCTGTTTTTT. This rearrangement joins TRBV21-1 to TRBJ2-2. TRBV21-1 represents a pseudogene. This CDR3 comprises 16 residues.

This chain links TRBV27 with TRBJ1-3; D not certain. CDR1 is MNHEY and CDR2 is SMNVEV in the germline V gene (reference sequence). V was cut by 5 bases and J by 0 bases, with 14 bases left in between. The CDR3 totals 16 residues. The CDR3: CASSRNGPGSGNTIYF. In DNA, the CDR3 is TGTGCCAGCAGTCGAAATGGTCCCGGCTCTGGAAACACCATATATTTT.

J is TRBJ1-5 and V is TRBV19; 7 bases match TRBD1. The CDR3 spans 15 residues. V dropped 3 bases and J dropped 6; count of bases not matched to a gene: 8. Germline values: CDR1 LNHDA, CDR2 SQIVND (reference sequence). The DNA of the CDR3 is TGTGCCAGTAGTATTCCGTACAGGGGAGGTCAGCCCCAGCATTTT. It codes for CASSIPYRGGQPQHF.

The chain employs TRBV5-4 and TRBJ2-7; the match to TRBD1 covers 7 bases. There are 14 residues in the CDR3. Losses at the gene ends were 2 bases for V and 0 bases for J; bases not matched to a gene: 2. The germline V gene encodes CDR1 SGHNT and CDR2 YYREEE (reference sequence). Here the CDR3 DNA reads TGTGCCAGCAGCTTCAGGGGGACCTCCTACGAGCAGTACTTC. This codes for CASSFRGTSYEQYF.

The chain combines TRBV9 with TRBJ2-1; D may correspond to TRBD1 or TRBD2 (5 bases each). Trimming removed 0 bases at V and 7 bases at J, with 17 bases between. There are 16 residues in the CDR3. Germline values: CDR1 SGDLS, CDR2 YYNGEE. As DNA, the CDR3 is TGTGCCAGCAGCGTAGGGGGGTTAGCGATGGAAAATGAGCAGTTCTTC. This translates into CASSVGGLAMENEQFF.

The rearrangement uses TRBV5-5 and TRBJ2-7; 12 bases map to TRBD2. The trim removed 4 bases at V and 7 bases at J, leaving 12 bases unmatched. This CDR3 has 16 amino acids. Looked up from germline, CDR1 is SGHKS and CDR2 is YYEKEE (reference sequence). The CDR3 reads CASSPPSGRALEEQYF. The CDR3 DNA is TGTGCCAGCAGCCCCCCTAGCGGGAGGGCCTTAGAAGAGCAGTACTTC.

V is TRBV7-8 and J is TRBJ2-5; D remains ambiguous. V was cut by 3 bases and J by 5 bases, with 10 bases left in between. Germline CDR1 is SGHVS and CDR2 is FQNEAQ. This CDR3 is 13 amino acids long. The CDR3: CASSFRFSETQYF. The CDR3 nucleotides are TGTGCCAGCAGCTTCCGCTTTTCGGAGACCCAGTACTTC.